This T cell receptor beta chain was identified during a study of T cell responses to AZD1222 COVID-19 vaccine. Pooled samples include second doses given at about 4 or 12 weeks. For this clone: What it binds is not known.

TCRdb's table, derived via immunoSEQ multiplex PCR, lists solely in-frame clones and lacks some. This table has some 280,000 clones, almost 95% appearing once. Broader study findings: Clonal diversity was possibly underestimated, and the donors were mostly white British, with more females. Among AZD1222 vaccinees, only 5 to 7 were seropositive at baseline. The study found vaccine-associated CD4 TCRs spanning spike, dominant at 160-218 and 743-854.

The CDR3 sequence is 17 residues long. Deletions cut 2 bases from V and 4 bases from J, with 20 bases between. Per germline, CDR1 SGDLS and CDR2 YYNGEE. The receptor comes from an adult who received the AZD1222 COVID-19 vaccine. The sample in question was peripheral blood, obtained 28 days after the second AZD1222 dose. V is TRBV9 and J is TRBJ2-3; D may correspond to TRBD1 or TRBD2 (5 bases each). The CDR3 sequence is CASSVRRDPEGPDTQYF. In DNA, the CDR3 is TGTGCCAGCAGCGTTAGAAGGGACCCCGAGGGCCCAGATACGCAGTATTTT.